This TCR beta chain appears in the sequencing data of a study of blood T cell repertoires in COVID-19. Trimming left V 1 base short and J 4 bases short, with 10 bases between. Germline V gene sequence: CDR1 MGHDK, CDR2 SYGVNS. CDR3 size: 15 residues. The data were produced by immunoSEQ multiplex PCR, yet TCRdb's version contains in-frame clones alone and is incomplete. The sample has some 390,000 clones; 80% to 90% are singletons. Study members were between roughly 18 and 100 years old and lived in some 26 US regions. The sequencing input was PBMCs or T cells enriched from blood (not recorded which). The rearrangement uses TRBV25-1 and TRBJ2-2, with D unresolved. This sequence was found in a man younger than 40 who had recovered from COVID-19. CDR3: CASSESRILTGELFF. Here the CDR3 DNA reads TGTGCCAGCAGTGAATCCAGGATCCTCACCGGGGAGCTGTTTTTT. Complete variable domain (other parts from reference TRBV25-1 and TRBJ2-2): EADIYQTPRYLVIGTGKKITLECSQTMGHDKMYWYQQDPGMELHLIHYSYGVNSTEKGDLSSESTVSRIRTEHFPLTLESARPSHTSQYLCASSESRILTGELFFGEGSRLTVL.